This T cell receptor beta chain derives from a study of blood T cell repertoires in COVID-19. Whole-study context: T cells, B-cell-depleted T cells, or PBMCs provided the cDNA or gDNA that served as material.

Germline V gene lookup returns CDR1 SNHLY and CDR2 FYNNEI. J was trimmed by 7 bases and V by 2 bases; bases with no gene match: 10. The CDR3 runs 15 residues. In the authors' methods: Nucleated cell number was recorded as an estimate derived from reference gene primer amplification. TCRdb's copy holds only in-frame clones and misses some; the assay was immunoSEQ multiplex PCR. D and trimming were read from the DNA, whereas the V and J calls and clone size are those reported in that table. There are about 70,000 clones in the sample; around 88% occur only once, and around 20% lies in the top ten. The material sequenced was peripheral blood. This TCR derives from a woman aged 80 or over with acute or convalescent COVID-19. This chain links TRBV2 with TRBJ1-2; TRBD1 matches at 7 bases. The CDR3 sequence is CASSEYGQGGSGYTF. The CDR3 DNA sequence: TGTGCCAGCAGTGAATATGGTCAGGGGGGTTCTGGCTACACCTTC.